This is a list of T cell receptor beta chains from one sample in a study of regulatory T cells in long-lasting Graves disease. Using its own MiXCR run on the multiplex PCR reads, TCRdb lists one record per CDR3 protein. The table lists hundreds of thousands of distinct CDR3 sequences, about 16% of them singletons, with roughly 25% in the top ten. This sample also belongs to another study, concerning T cells in Graves' hyperthyroidism and ophthalmopathy.

The sample in question was peripheral blood mononuclear cells (PBMCs), obtained at new diagnosis, from a patient treated with antithyroid drugs. All receptors come from a woman aged 35-65 years with Graves disease. Each CDR3 is given with its conserved first and last residue. The order of the fields is clone size, J gene, D gene, V gene, CDR3 protein, CDR3 DNA. D genes are given only for firm matches. Not all rows give a size; the values are once, few, many and, for expanded clones, a class.

many | TRBJ2-3 | NA | TRBV25-1 | CASSRSMTDTQYF | TGTGCCAGCTCCCGATCAATGACAGATACGCAGTATTTT
many | TRBJ2-1 | NA | TRBV11-3 | CASSPDGAYNEQFF | TGTGCCAGCAGCCCCGACGGGGCCTACAATGAGCAGTTCTTC
many | TRBJ1-1 | NA | TRBV2 | CANSTGYTEAFF | TGTGCCAACTCGACAGGATACACTGAAGCTTTCTTT
NA | TRBJ2-1 | TRBD2 | TRBV5-4 | CASSLAPAGDLNNEQFF | TGTGCCAGCAGCTTGGCCCCAGCGGGGGATCTTAACAATGAGCAGTTCTTC
few | TRBJ2-1 | TRBD2 | TRBV3-1 | CASSQDEKRGVSDEQFF | TGTGCCAGCAGCCAAGATGAGAAGCGGGGGGTCTCGGATGAGCAGTTCTTC
few | TRBJ2-2 | NA | TRBV5-4 | CASTRTGSYPGELFF | TGTGCCAGCACCCGAACAGGGAGTTATCCCGGGGAGCTGTTTTTT
many | TRBJ1-1 | NA | TRBV3-1 | CASTRTENTEAFF | TGTGCCAGCACCCGGACTGAGAACACTGAAGCTTTCTTT
few | TRBJ2-6 | NA | TRBV20-1 | CSARDPGPSSGANVLTF | TGCAGTGCTAGAGACCCGGGACCCAGCTCTGGGGCCAACGTCCTGACTTTC
NA | TRBJ1-2 | NA | TRBV5-6 | CASSAAGYGGYTF | TGTGCCAGCAGCGCTGCGGGGTATGGTGGCTACACCTTC
many | TRBJ1-1 | NA | TRBV7-8 | CASSLSSQSNTEAFF | TGTGCCAGCAGCTTATCATCACAGTCGAACACTGAAGCTTTCTTT
few | TRBJ2-2 | NA | TRBV7-3 | CASSGRNTGELFF | TGTGCCAGCAGCGGCAGGAACACCGGGGAGCTGTTTTTT
NA | TRBJ2-2 | TRBD1 | TRBV5-1 | CASAGTGDTGELFF | TGCGCCAGCGCCGGGACAGGAGACACCGGGGAGCTGTTTTTT
few | TRBJ2-5 | NA | TRBV20-1 | CSATPPPSQETQYF | TGCAGTGCTACCCCCCCCCCTAGCCAAGAGACCCAGTACTTC
many | TRBJ1-1 | NA | TRBV20-1 | CSATGEGTEAFF | TGCAGTGCTACGGGGGAGGGAACTGAAGCTTTCTTT
many | TRBJ2-3 | TRBD2 | TRBV3-1 | CASSQRAGGPVDTQYF | TGTGCCAGCAGCCAACGTGCGGGGGGGCCCGTAGATACGCAGTATTTT
many | TRBJ2-3 | NA | TRBV6-2/TRBV6-3 | CASSYSRGAGIRTDTQYF | TGTGCCAGCAGTTACTCCCGCGGGGCGGGGATCCGTACAGATACGCAGTATTTT
NA | TRBJ2-1 | NA | TRBV6-1 | CTSSGTGRYNEQFF | TGTACCAGCAGTGGTACTGGGAGATACAATGAGCAGTTCTTC
NA | TRBJ2-1 | NA | TRBV19 | CASSILGGPEQFF | TGTGCCAGTAGTATACTCGGGGGGCCTGAGCAGTTCTTC
many | TRBJ1-1 | TRBD1 | TRBV27 | CASRSDRVMLKDTEAFF | TGTGCCAGCAGATCCGACAGGGTAATGTTGAAGGACACTGAAGCTTTCTTT
many | TRBJ1-6 | TRBD1 | TRBV5-1 | CASSLETGSTSPLHF | TGCGCCAGCAGCTTAGAGACAGGGTCTACCTCACCCCTCCACTTT
NA | TRBJ2-2 | TRBD1 | TRBV2 | CASRTGGWAGELFF | TGTGCCAGCAGGACAGGGGGATGGGCCGGGGAGCTGTTTTTT
NA | TRBJ1-2 | TRBD1 | TRBV29-1 | CSVGDRSWDYGYTF | TGCAGCGTGGGGGACAGATCTTGGGACTATGGCTACACCTTC
NA | TRBJ1-2 | TRBD1 | TRBV29-1 | CSGQGTYGYTF | TGCAGTGGACAGGGGACCTATGGCTACACCTTC
many | TRBJ1-5 | NA | TRBV19 | CASSIGHSSNQPQHF | TGTGCCAGTAGTATAGGACACAGTAGCAATCAGCCCCAGCATTTT